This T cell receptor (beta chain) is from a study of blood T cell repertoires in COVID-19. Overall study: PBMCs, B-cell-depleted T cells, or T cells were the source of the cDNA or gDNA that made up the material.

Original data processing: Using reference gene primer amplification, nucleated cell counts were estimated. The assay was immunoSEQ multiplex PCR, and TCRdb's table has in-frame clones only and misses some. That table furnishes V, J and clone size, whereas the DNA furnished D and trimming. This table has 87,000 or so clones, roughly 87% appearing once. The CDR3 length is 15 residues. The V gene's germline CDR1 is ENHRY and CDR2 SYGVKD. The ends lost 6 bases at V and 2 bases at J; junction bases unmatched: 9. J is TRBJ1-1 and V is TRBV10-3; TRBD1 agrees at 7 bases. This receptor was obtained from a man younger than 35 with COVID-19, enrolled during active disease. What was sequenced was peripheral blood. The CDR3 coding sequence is TGTGCCATCAGAGGACAGGTAGCCCTCAACACTGAAGCTTTCTTT. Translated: CAIRGQVALNTEAFF.